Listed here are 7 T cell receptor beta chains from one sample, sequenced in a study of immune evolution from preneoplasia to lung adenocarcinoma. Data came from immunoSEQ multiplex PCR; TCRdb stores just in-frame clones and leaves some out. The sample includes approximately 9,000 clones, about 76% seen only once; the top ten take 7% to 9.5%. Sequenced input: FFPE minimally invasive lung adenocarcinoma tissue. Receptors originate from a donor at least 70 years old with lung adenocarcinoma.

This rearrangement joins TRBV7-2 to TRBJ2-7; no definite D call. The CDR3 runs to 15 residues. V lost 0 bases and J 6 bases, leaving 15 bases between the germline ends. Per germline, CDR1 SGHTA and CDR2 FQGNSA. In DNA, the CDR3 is TGTGCCAGCAGCTTAGCGGGCGGCGCCCTGGGCGAGCAGTACTTC. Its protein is CASSLAGGALGEQYF.

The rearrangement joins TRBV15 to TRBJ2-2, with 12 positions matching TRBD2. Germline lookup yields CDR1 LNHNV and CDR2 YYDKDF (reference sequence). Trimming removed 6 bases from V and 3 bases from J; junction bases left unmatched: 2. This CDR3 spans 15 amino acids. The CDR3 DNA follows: TGTGCCACCAGTCGACTAGCGGGGGACACCGGGGAGCTGTTTTTT. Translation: CATSRLAGDTGELFF.

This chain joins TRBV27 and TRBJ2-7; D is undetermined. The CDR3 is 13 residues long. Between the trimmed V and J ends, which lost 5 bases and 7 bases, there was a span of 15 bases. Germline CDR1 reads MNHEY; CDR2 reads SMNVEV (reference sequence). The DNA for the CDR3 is TGTGCCAGCAGTCCTACTAAGTGGGGAGAGCAGTACTTC. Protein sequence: CASSPTKWGEQYF.

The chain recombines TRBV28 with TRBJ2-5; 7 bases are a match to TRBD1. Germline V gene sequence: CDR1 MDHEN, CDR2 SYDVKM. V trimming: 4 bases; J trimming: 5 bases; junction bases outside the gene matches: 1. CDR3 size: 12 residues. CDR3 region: CASSSDRETQYF. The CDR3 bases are TGTGCCAGCAGTTCGGACAGGGAGACCCAGTACTTC. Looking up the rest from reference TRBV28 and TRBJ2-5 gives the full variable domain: DVKVTQSSRYLVKRTGEKVFLECVQDMDHENMFWYRQDPGLGLRLIYFSYDVKMKEKGDIPEGYSVSREKKERFSLILESASTNQTSMYLCASSSDRETQYFGPGTRLLVL.

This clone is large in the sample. CDR3 sequence: CASTRQGDYEQYF. The CDR3 DNA is TGTGCCAGCACCCGTCAGGGAGACTACGAGCAGTACTTC. This chain uses TRBV21-1 with TRBJ2-7. TRBV21-1 is designated a pseudogene. The CDR3 sequence is 13 residues long.

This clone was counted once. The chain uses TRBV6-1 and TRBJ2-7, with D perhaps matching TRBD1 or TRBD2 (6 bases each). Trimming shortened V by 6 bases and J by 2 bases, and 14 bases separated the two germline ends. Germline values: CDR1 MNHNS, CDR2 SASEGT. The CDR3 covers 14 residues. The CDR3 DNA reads TGTGCCAGCAGCCAGGGACGGGGGCCCTACGAGCAGTACTTC. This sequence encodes CASSQGRGPYEQYF.

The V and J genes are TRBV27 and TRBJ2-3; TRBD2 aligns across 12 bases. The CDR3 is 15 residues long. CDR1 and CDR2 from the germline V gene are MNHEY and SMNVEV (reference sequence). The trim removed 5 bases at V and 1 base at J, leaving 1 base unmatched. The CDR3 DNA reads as TGTGCCAGCAGTCGACTAGCGGGAGGCACAGATACGCAGTATTTT. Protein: CASSRLAGGTDTQYF.